These 30 T cell receptor beta chains originate from one sample sequenced in a study of T cells in Graves' hyperthyroidism and ophthalmopathy. RNA transcripts served as the template for amplifying TCR beta CDR3 regions. The study used the HTBI primer set for a first-round RT-PCR of the TCR CDR3. Each CDR3 protein gets one entry after TCRdb re-called the multiplex PCR reads with MiXCR. Among around 250,000 distinct CDR3 sequences listed, about 24% were seen once. Sequences were obtained from blood. Receptors were obtained from a middle-aged woman with Graves' ophthalmopathy.

This clonotype was picked up a small number of times. As DNA, the CDR3 is TGTGCCAGCAGTTACTGGGGGAGCGGCACCGGGGAGCTGTTTTTT. Translating gives CASSYWGSGTGELFF. This rearrangement joins TRBV6-5 to TRBJ2-2; D is possibly TRBD1 or TRBD2 (5 bases each). The germline V gene has CDR1 MNHEY and CDR2 SVGAGI. The length of the CDR3 is 15 residues. The V end was cut by 1 base, the J end by 4 bases, with 10 bases between.

This chain links TRBV2 with TRBJ2-7, with unresolved D. CDR3 length: 11 residues. Trimming shortened V by 9 bases and J by 4 bases, and 10 bases separated the two germline ends. Germline assignment: CDR1 SNHLY and CDR2 FYNNEI. CDR3 nucleotides: TGTGCCAGTGAATCCCCGTACGAGCAGTACTTC. Protein sequence: CASESPYEQYF.

This chain uses TRBV28 with TRBJ1-5; 10 bases match TRBD1. This CDR3 comprises 14 residues. With 2 bases clipped from V and 5 bases from J, the junction kept 0 bases outside the gene matches. From germline, CDR1 is MDHEN and CDR2 SYDVKM. The CDR3 here is CASSLGTGDQPQHF. The CDR3 nucleotides read TGTGCCAGCAGTTTAGGGACAGGGGATCAGCCCCAGCATTTT.

The table lists this clonotype with many counts. The CDR3 reads CASSAFSLAGAMGIQYF. The CDR3 coding sequence is TGTGCCAGCAGCGCCTTCAGCCTAGCGGGAGCTATGGGCATTCAGTACTTC. The gene calls are TRBV6-5 and TRBJ2-4; 10 bases agree with TRBD2. The CDR3 covers 17 residues. The germline gives CDR1 MNHEY, CDR2 SVGAGI. J was trimmed by 9 bases and V by 6 bases; bases with no gene match: 17.

The chain joins TRBV6-2 or TRBV6-3 to TRBJ1-2, with 10 bases aligning to TRBD1. Unmatched junction bases numbered 10, after V lost 2 bases and J lost 7 bases. The length of the CDR3 is 16 residues. Germline values: CDR1 MNHEY, CDR2 SVGEGT. In DNA form, the CDR3 reads TGTGCCAGCAGTTACCCGGGACAGGGGCGTGCGGGTGGCTACACCTTC. It is translated as CASSYPGQGRAGGYTF.

This clonotype was detected many times. The junction shows a germline mismatch at one end, possibly a read error. The rearrangement joins TRBV2 to TRBJ2-2; 11 bases match TRBD2. CDR1 is SNHLY and CDR2 is FYNNEI in the germline V gene. The CDR3 is 15 residues long. The CDR3 here is CASRGTSGYTRELFF. The CDR3 DNA reads TGTGCCAGCAGGGGGACTAGCGGATACACCAGGGAGCTGTTTTTT.

This clonotype was counted at least ten times. The chain recombines TRBV7-8 with TRBJ2-6, with D perhaps matching TRBD1 or TRBD2 (5 bases each). The CDR3 is 16 residues long. V lost 8 bases to trimming and J lost 0 bases, with 14 bases between them. Germline loops: CDR1 SGHVS, CDR2 FQNEAQ. CDR3 residues: CASRLSGPSGANVLTF. In DNA, the CDR3 is TGTGCCAGCCGCCTTTCGGGACCCTCTGGGGCCAACGTCCTGACTTTC.

This chain joins TRBV11-1 and TRBJ2-7, with 10 bases identical to TRBD2. This CDR3 is 17 amino acids long. The germline V gene encodes CDR1 SGHAT and CDR2 FQDESV (reference sequence). The trim removed 2 bases at V and 0 bases at J, leaving 7 bases unmatched. CDR3 in DNA: TGTGCCAGCAGCTTATTTGCAGCGGGAGGGTACTCCTACGAGCAGTACTTC. Its translation: CASSLFAAGGYSYEQYF. The variable domain in full, completed from reference TRBV11-1 and TRBJ2-7, reads EAEVAQSPRYKITEKSQAVAFWCDPISGHATLYWYRQILGQGPELLVQFQDESVVDDSQLPKDRFSAERLKGVDSTLKIQPAELGDSAMYLCASSLFAAGGYSYEQYFGPGTRLTVT.

Comments on this clonotype: A much larger clone lies one base from this, so it may be a read error. The chain couples TRBV29-1 to TRBJ1-3; D unclear. CDR1 is SQVTM and CDR2 is ANQGSEA in the germline V gene. This CDR3 comprises 11 residues. Trimming shortened V by 1 base and J by 8 bases, and 6 bases separated the two germline ends. CDR3 residues: CSVEVGYTIYF. Written as DNA, the CDR3 is TGCAGCGTTGAAGTAGGTTACACCATATATTTT.

This clonotype was recorded many times. The chain joins TRBV3-1 to TRBJ1-1; 9 bases are a match to TRBD1. The V and J ends lost 6 bases and 7 bases, in that order; junction bases with no gene match: 3. This CDR3 is built from 12 residues. The V gene's germline CDR1 is LGHDT and CDR2 YNNKEL (reference sequence). CDR3 protein: CASRLDRGEAFF. CDR3 DNA sequence: TGTGCCAGCAGGTTGGACAGGGGTGAAGCTTTCTTT.

This clonotype has at least ten counts. The chain employs TRBV7-2 and TRBJ2-4; D ambiguous. The CDR3 totals 13 residues. V was cut by 2 bases and J by 5 bases, with 7 bases left in between. Looked up from germline, CDR1 is SGHTA and CDR2 is FQGNSA. This chain's CDR3 is CASSLNPENIQYF. The DNA for the CDR3 is TGTGCCAGCAGCTTAAACCCCGAAAACATTCAGTACTTC.

The rearrangement joins TRBV30 to TRBJ1-2; D not certain. The CDR3 extends over 13 amino acids. Germline V lookup: CDR1 GTSNPN, CDR2 SVGIG (reference sequence). The V end lost 3 bases, the J end lost 0 bases, and 8 bases lay between the germline ends. In nucleotides, the CDR3 is TGTGCCTGGAGCCCGGAAGCTAACTATGGCTACACCTTC. Translation gives CAWSPEANYGYTF.

This clonotype was seen at least ten times. This chain joins TRBV6-1 and TRBJ1-2; D is unclear. This CDR3 is 17 amino acids long. Germline V CDR1 and CDR2: MNHNS, SASEGT. Trimming took 5 bases from V and 0 from J, leaving 19 bases between them. The CDR3 DNA reads TGTGCCAGCAGTCTAAGGGCTTTAGGCGGTGCTAACTATGGCTACACCTTC. Amino acid sequence: CASSLRALGGANYGYTF.

This clonotype was counted between two and nine times. The V and J genes are TRBV20-1 and TRBJ2-5, with D maybe TRBD2 (6 bases). The CDR3 totals 14 residues. The germline V gene encodes CDR1 DFQATT and CDR2 SNEGSKA (reference sequence). Trimming took 4 bases from V and 5 from J, leaving 17 bases between them. The CDR3 DNA reads as TGCAGTGCTAATGACGGGAGAGCGACTGAGACCCAGTACTTC. Translation gives CSANDGRATETQYF.

The J gene is TRBJ2-5, the V gene TRBV15, with TRBD2 identical over 9 bases. The ends lost 0 bases at V and 8 bases at J; junction bases unmatched: 7. Germline V gene data show CDR1 as LNHNV and CDR2 as YYDKDF (reference sequence). The CDR3 runs 15 residues. The CDR3 DNA reads as TGTGCCACCAGCAGAGAGTTAGCGGGAGTCCGAACCCAGTACTTC. Translating gives CATSRELAGVRTQYF.

The V gene is TRBV12-3 or TRBV12-4, the J gene TRBJ2-7; D remains unclear. This CDR3 has 14 residues. V gave up 8 bases and J gave up 0 bases, with 14 bases separating them. CDR3 DNA sequence: TGTGCCAGCGGGATCGGACCCACCTCCTACGAGCAGTACTTC. Amino acids: CASGIGPTSYEQYF.

The chain carries TRBV18 and TRBJ2-7; D may be TRBD2 (6 bases). This CDR3 has 12 residues. Germline CDR1 reads KGHSH; CDR2 reads LQKENI. The V end lost 6 bases, the J end lost 5 bases, and 11 bases lay between the germline ends. Written as DNA, the CDR3 is TGTGCCAGCTCGCGCAAGCGGGACGAGCAGTACTTC. This sequence encodes CASSRKRDEQYF.

This clonotype appeared many times. This chain links TRBV7-9 with TRBJ2-5; possibly TRBD2 for D (6 bases). Trimming pared 5 bases from V and 4 bases from J, leaving 14 bases between. Looked up from germline, CDR1 is SEHNR and CDR2 is FQNEAQ (reference sequence). The CDR3 consists of 14 residues. CDR3 residues: CASSRLADGETQYF. CDR3 DNA: TGTGCCAGCAGCCGATTAGCGGATGGAGAGACCCAGTACTTC.

This clonotype has ten or more counts. This chain connects TRBV14 to TRBJ2-7; 10 positions match TRBD2. The CDR3 sequence is 14 residues long. Germline CDR1 is SGHDN and CDR2 is FVKESK. The trim removed 4 bases at V and 6 bases at J, leaving 6 bases unmatched. Here the CDR3 DNA reads TGTGCCAGCAGCCGGGGACTAGCGTCCACCGAGCAGTACTTC. As protein: CASSRGLASTEQYF.

This clonotype was observed many times. A much larger clone lies one base from this, so it may be a read error. The V gene is TRBV6-1, the J gene TRBJ1-6; the D gene is possibly TRBD1 (6 bases). CDR1 is MNHNS, CDR2 SASEGT, per germline. V shed 5 bases and J shed 9 bases, with 11 bases lying between them. The CDR3 is made up of 13 amino acids. The DNA for the CDR3 is TGTGCCAGCAGTACAGGGCGGGGTTCACCCCTCCACTTT. It specifies CASSTGRGSPLHF.

This clonotype was picked up many times. The chain is built from TRBV18 and TRBJ1-1; possibly TRBD1 for D (5 bases). The CDR3 covers 13 residues. V was shortened by 3 bases and J by 4 bases, with 9 bases between the two germline ends. Germline V CDR1 and CDR2: KGHSH, LQKENI. CDR3 sequence reads: CASSPARATEAFF. The CDR3 nucleotides read TGTGCCAGCTCACCGGCCAGGGCCACTGAAGCTTTCTTT.

This clonotype appeared many times. One end of the junction does not line up with germline, which may come from a read error. Here the CDR3 reads CASSPDFFSGMGTGELLF. CDR3 bases: TGTGCCAGCAGCCCAGACTTCTTCTCCGGGATGGGCACCGGGGAGCTGCTTTTT. The V and J genes are TRBV11-2 and TRBJ2-2; possibly TRBD2 for D (5 bases). The germline V gene has CDR1 SGHAT and CDR2 FQNNGV. This CDR3 contains 18 residues.

A word on this clonotype: A read error is possible here, since a much larger clone lies one base away. This rearrangement joins TRBV4-1 to TRBJ1-2, with D perhaps TRBD1 (6 bases). Germline V gives CDR1 MGHRA, CDR2 YSYEKL. The CDR3 totals 17 residues. V was cut by 4 bases and J by 1 base, with 19 bases left in between. The CDR3 region has the DNA TGCGCCAGCAGCCGAGCCCCAGAACCCAGGGGTAACTATGGCTACACCTTC. This translates into CASSRAPEPRGNYGYTF.

In this sample, this clonotype turned up many times. The chain has TRBV9 and TRBJ1-5, with D possibly TRBD1 on 6 matching bases. CDR3 length: 14 amino acids. Deletions cut 3 bases from V and 6 bases from J, with 13 bases between. Germline CDR1 reads SGDLS; CDR2 reads YYNGEE. CDR3 region: CASSETGYSQPQHF. CDR3 nucleotide sequence: TGTGCCAGCAGCGAAACAGGGTATAGTCAGCCCCAGCATTTT.

Many counts were recorded for this clonotype. CDR3 DNA: TGTGCCACCAGTGAGTTTGGGGACGGGAGCACAGATACGCAGTATTTT. This translates into CATSEFGDGSTDTQYF. The chain carries TRBV24-1 and TRBJ2-3, with D perhaps assigned TRBD1 or TRBD2 (5 bases each). The CDR3 is 16 residues long. CDR1 is KGHDR and CDR2 is SFDVKD in the germline V gene. Trimming shortened V by 4 bases and J by 0 bases, and 13 bases separated the two germline ends.

This clonotype has ten or more counts. The chain combines TRBV20-1 with TRBJ1-6; maybe TRBD1 (5 bases). V was cut by 6 bases and J by 9 bases, with 18 bases left in between. Germline V gene lookup returns CDR1 DFQATT and CDR2 SNEGSKA (reference sequence). The CDR3 length is 14 residues. CDR3 sequence (DNA): TGCAGTGCCGACCTCGGGACTCAAGGTTCACCCCTCCACTTT. It codes for CSADLGTQGSPLHF.

This clonotype appeared many times. The rearrangement uses TRBV10-3 and TRBJ1-2; D might be TRBD1 (5 bases). Germline CDR1 is ENHRY and CDR2 is SYGVKD. The CDR3 extends over 12 amino acids. V lost 6 bases and J lost 6, with 11 bases in between. CDR3 amino acids: CAIRSQGHGYTF. The CDR3 nucleotides read TGTGCCATCAGGTCCCAGGGACATGGCTACACCTTC.

This clonotype was seen repeatedly, ten times or more. CDR3 sequence (DNA): TGTGCCAGCAGTGGGCGGGTTGGCAAAAACATTCAGTACTTC. Protein sequence: CASSGRVGKNIQYF. This chain links TRBV2 with TRBJ2-4; weak D call: TRBD2 (5 bases). The CDR3 length is 14 residues. Looked up from germline, CDR1 is SNHLY and CDR2 is FYNNEI. V was trimmed by 4 bases and J by 3 bases, leaving 10 bases between them.

The chain uses TRBV29-1 and TRBJ2-7; D call uncertain. CDR1 and CDR2 (germline): SQVTM, ANQGSEA. The germline V and J ends were trimmed by 7 bases and 6 bases, with 13 bases remaining between them. The CDR3 loop spans 11 amino acids. The CDR3 DNA reads as TGCAGCGGTTCTGCGACGGGCGAGCAGTACTTC. It specifies CSGSATGEQYF.

The sample holds many counts of this clonotype. The genes are TRBV19 and TRBJ2-5; 9 bases line up with TRBD2. Unmatched junction bases numbered 2, after V lost 5 bases and J lost 1 base. CDR3 length equals 14 residues. Germline V lookup: CDR1 LNHDA, CDR2 SQIVND (reference sequence). This CDR3 reads CASSQAGGQETQYF. The CDR3 coding sequence is TGTGCCAGTAGTCAAGCGGGAGGCCAAGAGACCCAGTACTTC.